What follows are 19 T cell receptor beta chains derived from one specimen sequenced in a study of blood T cell repertoires in COVID-19. Here immunoSEQ multiplex PCR was the method, and the copy in TCRdb shows in-frame clones only, minus some. The repertoire has 350,000 to 500,000 clones, 80% to 90% of them found once; the top ten carry 0.8% to 0.85%. The sample was peripheral blood. The source of these receptors is a man aged 18 to 29 with COVID-19, enrolled during active disease.

The chain links TRBV9 to TRBJ2-7, with TRBD2 matching over 11 bases. The CDR3 covers 14 residues. CDR1 and CDR2 from the germline V gene are SGDLS and YYNGEE. V was pared by 3 bases and J by 5 bases, with 4 bases of the junction left unmatched. The CDR3 region has the DNA TGTGCCAGCAGCGCGGGACTAGCGGTCGACGAGCAGTACTTC. It is translated as CASSAGLAVDEQYF.

This rearrangement joins TRBV5-1 to TRBJ1-6; D is perhaps TRBD1 (5 bases). V shed 4 bases and J shed 8 bases, with 16 bases lying between them. The length of the CDR3 is 15 residues. Looked up from germline, CDR1 is SGHRS and CDR2 is YFSETQ. The CDR3 is CASSPFGTLDSPLHF. CDR3 bases: TGCGCCAGCAGCCCCTTCGGGACTTTGGATTCACCCCTCCACTTT. Together with reference TRBV5-1 and TRBJ1-6, the CDR3 gives the full variable domain: KAGVTQTPRYLIKTRGQQVTLSCSPISGHRSVSWYQQTPGQGLQFLFEYFSETQRNKGNFPGRFSGRQFSNSRSEMNVSTLELGDSALYLCASSPFGTLDSPLHFGNGTRLTVT.

The V call is TRBV4-2, the J call TRBJ2-7, with D possibly matching TRBD1 (5 bases). V lost 0 bases to trimming and J lost 0 bases, with 9 bases between them. The germline gives CDR1 LGHNA, CDR2 YNFKEQ. The CDR3 is 15 amino acids. The CDR3 spells CASSQEGASSYEQYF. The CDR3 nucleotides are TGTGCCAGCAGCCAAGAAGGGGCAAGCTCCTACGAGCAGTACTTC.

This chain joins TRBV5-8 and TRBJ2-2; 13 bases are shared with TRBD2. The germline CDR1 and CDR2 sequences are SGHTS and YDEGEE. After removal of 6 bases from V and 4 bases from J, the junction contained 6 bases not matched to a gene. The CDR3 loop spans 16 amino acids. DNA of the CDR3: TGTGCCAGCACCGGGACTAGCGGGGAGACCACCGGGGAGCTGTTTTTT. It encodes CASTGTSGETTGELFF.

The V and J genes are TRBV7-9 and TRBJ1-1, with D unresolved. Per the germline V gene, CDR1 is SEHNR and CDR2 is FQNEAQ (reference sequence). Trimming pared 6 bases from V and 5 bases from J, leaving 10 bases between. This CDR3 is built from 12 residues. CDR3 DNA: TGTGCCAGCAGTCAAGCGGTTACTGAAGCTTTCTTT. Residues: CASSQAVTEAFF.

The rearrangement uses TRBV18 and TRBJ2-7; D is ambiguous. This CDR3 has 13 residues. The V gene's germline CDR1 is KGHSH and CDR2 LQKENI. The V and J ends lost 3 bases and 5 bases respectively, with 11 bases between them. CDR3: CASSPPAADEQYF. The DNA for the CDR3 is TGTGCCAGCTCACCTCCGGCGGCGGACGAGCAGTACTTC. Using reference TRBV18 and TRBJ2-7 for the parts outside the CDR3, the full variable domain is NAGVMQNPRHLVRRRGQEARLRCSPMKGHSHVYWYRQLPEEGLKFMVYLQKENIIDESGMPKERFSAEFPKEGPSILRIQQVVRGDSAAYFCASSPPAADEQYFGPGTRLTVT.

This clone is a singleton in its sample. V gene TRBV19 combines with J gene TRBJ2-1, with 9 bases aligning to TRBD2. Germline CDR1 and CDR2: LNHDA and SQIVND (reference sequence). V shed 3 bases, J shed 3 bases, and the junction held 6 bases outside the gene matches. CDR3 length equals 16 residues. This CDR3 is CASSIPGLARYNEQFF. CDR3 nucleotide sequence: TGTGCCAGTAGTATCCCCGGACTAGCGCGCTACAATGAGCAGTTCTTC.

The chain carries TRBV18 and TRBJ1-1; D is unresolved. Germline V lookup: CDR1 KGHSH, CDR2 LQKENI. Between the trimmed V and J ends, which lost 5 bases and 2 bases, there was a span of 18 bases. The CDR3 length is 16 residues. CDR3 residues: CASSLGLGRRNTEAFF. As DNA, the CDR3 is TGTGCCAGCTCATTGGGTTTGGGGAGGAGAAACACTGAAGCTTTCTTT.

The chain joins TRBV6-5 to TRBJ2-7; 8 nucleotides align to TRBD1. V lost 6 bases to trimming and J lost 3 bases; unmatched junction nucleotides: 7. Per the germline V gene, CDR1 is MNHEY and CDR2 is SVGAGI. This CDR3 spans 14 amino acids. CDR3 bases: TGTGCCAGCAGCTCTGGACAGGGTTACTACGAGCAGTACTTC. As protein: CASSSGQGYYEQYF.

V and J are TRBV11-3 and TRBJ2-7, with D possibly being TRBD1 (6 bases). In germline, CDR1 is SGHNT, CDR2 YENEEA. Trimming took 7 bases from V and 0 from J, leaving 10 bases between them. This CDR3 spans 13 amino acids. The CDR3 sequence is CASKGDTSYEQYF. The CDR3 DNA reads TGTGCCAGCAAGGGGGATACCTCCTACGAGCAGTACTTC.

The J gene is TRBJ1-1, the V gene TRBV2; the D gene is possibly TRBD1 (5 bases). Trimming removed 7 bases from V and 1 base from J, with 13 bases in between. The CDR3 loop spans 14 amino acids. Germline assignment: CDR1 SNHLY and CDR2 FYNNEI. The CDR3 protein is CASTRTRRNTEAFF. In nucleotides, the CDR3 is TGTGCCAGCACCCGGACAAGACGGAACACTGAAGCTTTCTTT. Together with reference TRBV2 and TRBJ1-1, the CDR3 gives the full variable domain: EPEVTQTPSHQVTQMGQEVILRCVPISNHLYFYWYRQILGQKVEFLVSFYNNEISEKSEIFDDQFSVERPDGSNFTLKIRSTKLEDSAMYFCASTRTRRNTEAFFGQGTRLTVV.

The chain joins TRBV24-1 to TRBJ2-3, with 7 positions matching TRBD2. Germline V lookup: CDR1 KGHDR, CDR2 SFDVKD. The CDR3 contains 15 residues. V shed 2 bases, J shed 6 bases, and the junction held 7 bases outside the gene matches. CDR3 nucleotide sequence: TGTGCCACCAGTGATTCCGTGGGGGGGGTGGATACGCAGTATTTT. Translating it yields CATSDSVGGVDTQYF.

The chain joins TRBV19 to TRBJ2-2, with D tentatively TRBD1 (6 bases). The CDR3 loop spans 20 amino acids. Between the trimmed V and J ends, which lost 0 bases and 0 bases, there was a span of 20 bases. Per germline, CDR1 LNHDA and CDR2 SQIVND (reference sequence). Here the CDR3 reads CASSIDLDRLRWANTGELFF. CDR3 in DNA: TGTGCCAGTAGTATAGATCTAGACAGGTTGAGGTGGGCGAACACCGGGGAGCTGTTTTTT.

The J gene is TRBJ2-5, the V gene TRBV7-3, with a weak D call TRBD2 (6 bases). This CDR3 comprises 13 residues. The ends were cut back, 5 bases at V and 6 bases at J, with 13 bases in the middle. Germline CDR1 is SGHTA and CDR2 is FQGTGA. The CDR3 loop reads CASSRDSGQTQYF. The CDR3 DNA sequence: TGTGCCAGCAGCCGGGACTCTGGGCAGACCCAGTACTTC.

The rearrangement uses TRBV7-2 and TRBJ2-1; D unclear. The CDR3 has 14 amino acids. CDR1 is SGHTA, CDR2 FQGNSA, per germline. V lost 3 bases to trimming and J lost 4 bases, with 10 bases between them. This CDR3 reads CASSLSGGYNEQFF. For the CDR3, the DNA is TGTGCCAGCAGCTTGTCCGGTGGTTACAATGAGCAGTTCTTC.

V and J are TRBV2 and TRBJ1-1; 7 nucleotides match TRBD1. The CDR3 is made up of 13 amino acids. Germline V gene lookup returns CDR1 SNHLY and CDR2 FYNNEI. V was pared by 7 bases and J by 0 bases, with 2 bases of the junction left unmatched. DNA of the CDR3: TGTGCCAGCACCAGGGGGGTGAACACTGAAGCTTTCTTT. This gives the protein CASTRGVNTEAFF.

This clone was recorded once. J is TRBJ2-3 and V is TRBV6-5; D unresolved. Trimming cost V 7 bases and J 2 bases, with 7 bases left between them. The CDR3 is 12 residues long. Germline-derived CDR1 and CDR2 are MNHEY and SVGAGI. In nucleotides, the CDR3 is TGTGCCAGCAACAGAAACACAGATACGCAGTATTTT. Amino acids: CASNRNTDTQYF.

The chain links TRBV4-1 to TRBJ2-7; the D gene is possibly TRBD2 (6 bases). The CDR3 length is 15 residues. V was shortened by 1 base and J by 1 base, with 11 bases between the two germline ends. Per germline, CDR1 MGHRA and CDR2 YSYEKL. CDR3 nucleotide sequence: TGCGCCAGCAGCCAAGCTACGGGAGAATCCTACGAGCAGTACTTC. This sequence encodes CASSQATGESYEQYF.

This chain links TRBV27 with TRBJ2-7, with 12 positions matching TRBD2. Germline V CDR1 and CDR2: MNHEY, SMNVEV (reference sequence). Trimming removed 4 bases from V and 4 bases from J; junction bases left unmatched: 8. The CDR3 loop spans 16 amino acids. As DNA, the CDR3 is TGTGCCAGCAGTTCTTCCGAGACTAGCGGGAGTTACGAGCAGTACTTC. It yields the protein CASSSSETSGSYEQYF.